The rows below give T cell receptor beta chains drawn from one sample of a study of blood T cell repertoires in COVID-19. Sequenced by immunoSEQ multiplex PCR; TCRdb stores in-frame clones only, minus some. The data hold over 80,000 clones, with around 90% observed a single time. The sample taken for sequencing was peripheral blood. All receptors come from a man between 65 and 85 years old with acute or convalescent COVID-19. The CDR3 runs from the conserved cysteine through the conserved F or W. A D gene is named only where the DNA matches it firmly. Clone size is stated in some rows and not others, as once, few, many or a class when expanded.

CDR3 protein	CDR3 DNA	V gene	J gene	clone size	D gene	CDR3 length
CSMETGIGYTF	TGCAGCATGGAGACAGGGATTGGCTACACCTTC	TRBV29-1	TRBJ1-2	.	TRBD1	11
CASSPGDRLTKNIQYF	TGTGCCAGCAGTCCCGGGGACAGGTTGACCAAAAACATTCAGTACTTC	TRBV27	TRBJ2-4	.	TRBD1	16
CASSPQGNTEAFF	TGTGCCAGCAGCCCTCAGGGGAACACTGAAGCTTTCTTT	TRBV7-3	TRBJ1-1	.	.	13
CASSPAGAGLSEQYF	TGTGCCAGCAGCCCGGCGGGGGCAGGGTTATCCGAGCAGTACTTC	TRBV5-4	TRBJ2-7	.	.	15
CATSELNQPQHF	TGTGCCACCAGTGAACTAAATCAGCCCCAGCATTTT	TRBV24-1	TRBJ1-5	.	.	12
CASSAQGHNNQPQHF	TGTGCCAGCAGTGCGCAGGGACACAACAATCAGCCCCAGCATTTT	TRBV6-2/TRBV6-3	TRBJ1-5	.	.	15
CASSDRGYEQYF	TGTGCCAGTAGTGACAGGGGGTACGAGCAGTACTTC	TRBV19	TRBJ2-7	.	TRBD1	12
CASSVASLAGGPGEQFF	TGTGCCAGCAGCGTCGCATCACTAGCGGGAGGGCCGGGTGAGCAGTTCTTC	TRBV9	TRBJ2-1	.	TRBD2	17
CASSEDGAVRGYGYTF	TGTGCCAGCAGTGAAGATGGGGCGGTCCGTGGGTATGGCTACACCTTC	TRBV2	TRBJ1-2	.	.	16
CASSLASGRTDTQYF	TGCGCCAGCAGCTTGGCTAGCGGGAGGACAGATACGCAGTATTTT	TRBV5-1	TRBJ2-3	once	TRBD2	15
CASSAGTGETEAFF	TGTGCCAGCAGCGCCGGGACAGGGGAAACTGAAGCTTTCTTT	TRBV9	TRBJ1-1	few	TRBD1	14
CAISESTGTDSPLHF	TGTGCCATCAGTGAGTCGACAGGGACGGATTCACCCCTCCACTTT	TRBV10-3	TRBJ1-6	once	TRBD1	15
CASSQDSGTGVHNEQFF	TGTGCCAGCAGCCAAGACTCCGGGACAGGGGTCCACAATGAGCAGTTCTTC	TRBV3-1/TRBV3-2	TRBJ2-1	.	TRBD1	17
CASSPGRGSADTQYF	TGCGCCAGCAGCCCGGGGCGGGGGAGTGCAGATACGCAGTATTTT	TRBV5-1	TRBJ2-3	.	TRBD2	15
CAARDRKGYGYTF	TGTGCGGCCCGGGACAGGAAGGGCTATGGCTACACCTTC	TRBV7-9	TRBJ1-2	.	TRBD1	13
CASSLDTSGNTIYF	TGTGCCAGCTCACTGGACACGTCTGGAAACACCATATATTTT	TRBV18	TRBJ1-3	.	.	14
CSAGTGRRYEQYF	TGCAGCGCCGGTACAGGGCGCCGTTACGAGCAGTACTTC	TRBV29-1	TRBJ2-7	once	.	13
CASNPGTGTLEQYF	TGCGCCAGCAACCCCGGGACAGGGACCCTCGAGCAGTACTTC	TRBV5-1	TRBJ2-7	once	TRBD1	14
CASSPRVAGNTIYF	TGTGCCAGCAGCCCGAGGGTTGCAGGAAACACCATATATTTT	TRBV7-2	TRBJ1-3	.	.	14
CASSLVTGGAEAFF	TGTGCCAGTAGTCTCGTCACAGGGGGTGCTGAAGCTTTCTTT	TRBV19	TRBJ1-1	.	TRBD1	14
CASSEEGGPHRSSYNEQFF	TGTGCCAGCAGTGAGGAGGGAGGGCCGCATCGGAGCTCCTACAATGAGCAGTTCTTC	TRBV6-4	TRBJ2-1	.	TRBD2	19
CASSLVSGKSTDTQYF	TGTGCCAGCAGCTTGGTTAGCGGGAAGAGCACAGATACGCAGTATTTT	TRBV5-4	TRBJ2-3	.	TRBD2	16
CASSPPRAGGAGANVLTF	TGTGCCAGCTCACCACCGAGGGCAGGAGGAGCTGGGGCCAACGTCCTGACTTTC	TRBV18	TRBJ2-6	.	.	18